The 3 T cell receptor beta chains in this list originate from one sample, sequenced in a study of T cell responses to AZD1222 COVID-19 vaccine. Clones were read by immunoSEQ multiplex PCR, and TCRdb kept only the in-frame ones, dropping some. Here the sample spans fewer than 150,000 clones, approximately 86% being singletons. The source was peripheral blood, collected on day 0 of AZD1222 vaccination. Receptors originate from an adult in good health.

The V gene is TRBV7-6, the J gene TRBJ2-2; D is perhaps TRBD2 (6 bases). Trimming stripped 1 base from V and 0 bases from J, with 12 bases between. The CDR3 spans 17 residues. CDR1 and CDR2 (germline): SGHVS, FNYEAQ. CDR3 coding DNA: TGTGCCAGCAGCTTAGAATCCGGGGGAGCGAACACCGGGGAGCTGTTTTTT. It yields the protein CASSLESGGANTGELFF. The whole variable domain, remainder taken from reference TRBV7-6 and TRBJ2-2, is GAGVSQSPRYKVTKRGQDVALRCDPISGHVSLYWYRQALGQGPEFLTYFNYEAQQDKSGLPNDRFSAERPEGSISTLTIQRTEQRDSAMYRCASSLESGGANTGELFFGEGSRLTVL.

V and J are TRBV6-5 and TRBJ1-3, with a tentative D call TRBD1 (5 bases). CDR3 length: 15 residues. Germline V gives CDR1 MNHEY, CDR2 SVGAGI. The V gene lost 0 bases and the J gene lost 4 bases, with 10 bases spanning the gap. CDR3 sequence (DNA): TGTGCCAGCAGTTACTCGATGGCAGGGGGAAACACCATATATTTT. This sequence encodes CASSYSMAGGNTIYF.

There are a few counts of this clone. The chain is built from TRBV12-3 or TRBV12-4 and TRBJ1-3; TRBD1 might be the D (5 bases). Trimming left V 6 bases short and J 4 bases short, with 10 bases between. The CDR3 contains 13 residues. CDR3 coding DNA: TGTGCCAGCAGCCAGGGTTTAGGAAACACCATATATTTT. Its protein product is CASSQGLGNTIYF.